These 19 T cell receptor beta chains came from one sample sequenced in a study of blood T cell repertoires in COVID-19. Clones were sequenced by immunoSEQ multiplex PCR, and TCRdb holds only the in-frame ones, with some missing. The repertoire includes 40,000 to 55,000 clones, about nine tenths of them detected once, and under 8.5% sits in the top ten. Sequenced material: peripheral blood. Source of these receptors: a man aged 45-65 years with active COVID-19.

V and J are TRBV11-2 and TRBJ1-4; 8 bases are a match to TRBD1. Germline lookup yields CDR1 SGHAT and CDR2 FQNNGV. The trim removed 1 base at V and 7 bases at J, leaving 5 bases unmatched. The CDR3 runs 15 residues. CDR3 sequence (DNA): TGTGCCAGCAGCTTAGGACAGGGGCGTGGTGAAAAACTGTTTTTT. Translation gives CASSLGQGRGEKLFF.

The rearrangement joins TRBV11-3 to TRBJ2-7, with a possible D match to TRBD1 (5 bases). V lost 3 bases, J lost 6 bases, and 15 bases lay in between. Germline CDR1 SGHNT, CDR2 YENEEA. CDR3 length: 14 amino acids. The CDR3 sequence: CASSLNQGLGEQYF. CDR3 in DNA: TGTGCCAGCAGCTTGAACCAGGGCCTGGGCGAGCAGTACTTC.

The gene calls are TRBV9 and TRBJ2-3; D is undetermined. V dropped 1 base and J dropped 3 bases, with 9 bases sitting between them. CDR1 SGDLS and CDR2 YYNGEE come from the germline V gene. CDR3 size: 14 residues. The DNA of the CDR3 is TGTGCCAGCAGCGTATCACAGACGACAGATACGCAGTATTTT. It codes for CASSVSQTTDTQYF.

The chain has TRBV6-5 and TRBJ1-1, with 8 bases fitting TRBD1. J gave up 3 bases and V 2 bases, and 2 bases lay outside the gene matches. Germline CDR1 reads MNHEY; CDR2 reads SVGAGI. The CDR3 is 14 amino acids. In DNA form, the CDR3 reads TGTGCCAGCAGTTACCAGGGGGCGGACACTGAAGCTTTCTTT. Protein: CASSYQGADTEAFF.

CDR3: CASSAGTGVEKLFF. The CDR3, as DNA: TGTGCCAGCAGCGCAGGTACAGGGGTTGAAAAACTGTTTTTT. The chain employs TRBV7-9 and TRBJ1-4; 7 bases align to TRBD1. V lost 5 bases, J lost 7 bases, and 7 bases stayed unmatched. Germline V gene lookup returns CDR1 SEHNR and CDR2 FQNEAQ (reference sequence). This CDR3 spans 14 amino acids.

The chain links TRBV29-1 to TRBJ1-2; D may be TRBD1 (5 bases). The CDR3 has 13 amino acids. Between the trimmed V and J ends, which lost 4 bases and 3 bases, there was a span of 12 bases. In germline, CDR1 is SQVTM, CDR2 ANQGSEA. The CDR3 DNA sequence: TGCAGCGTTGCGTCCCCGACAGACTATGGCTACACCTTC. Its protein is CSVASPTDYGYTF.

The rearrangement links TRBV19 to TRBJ1-2; TRBD1 matches at 7 bases. The germline gives CDR1 LNHDA, CDR2 SQIVND (reference sequence). The CDR3 contains 13 residues. The J segment lost 4 bases and the V segment lost 6 bases, leaving 5 bases of the junction unmatched. The CDR3 here is CASSRQGSYGYTF. The CDR3 DNA is TGTGCCAGTAGCAGACAGGGAAGCTATGGCTACACCTTC.

There are a few counts of this clone. CDR3 sequence (DNA): TGTGCCAGCCGGGGATGGCAGCGTAACACCGGGGAGCTGTTTTTT. This codes for CASRGWQRNTGELFF. The chain has TRBV2 and TRBJ2-2, with D maybe TRBD2 (5 bases). Trimming stripped 8 bases from V and 2 bases from J, with 15 bases between. Germline V lookup: CDR1 SNHLY, CDR2 FYNNEI. The CDR3 spans 15 residues.

The V call is TRBV7-2, the J call TRBJ2-2, with 7 bases identical to TRBD1. V gave up 1 base and J gave up 6 bases; unmatched junction bases: 5. The CDR3 consists of 15 residues. Germline V gene data show CDR1 as SGHTA and CDR2 as FQGNSA. The CDR3 nucleotides read TGTGCCAGCAGCTTAGAGGGGGCCGGCCCCGGGGAGCTGTTTTTT. Its translation is CASSLEGAGPGELFF.

The chain has TRBV4-3 and TRBJ2-1, with a possible D match to TRBD2 (6 bases). This CDR3 is 15 amino acids long. Trimming removed 0 bases at V and 6 bases at J, with 12 bases between. The V gene's germline CDR1 is LGHNA and CDR2 YSLEER. CDR3 sequence reads: CASSQEWSRGNEQFF. CDR3 DNA sequence: TGCGCCAGCAGCCAAGAGTGGTCGCGGGGCAATGAGCAGTTCTTC.

The chain carries TRBV5-5 and TRBJ1-2; a possible D gene is TRBD1 (5 bases). Germline lookup yields CDR1 SGHKS and CDR2 YYEKEE (reference sequence). V was clipped by 1 base and J by 0 bases, with 10 bases between them. The CDR3 sequence is 15 residues long. CDR3 loop: CASSLRRGPNYGYTF. CDR3 DNA: TGTGCCAGCAGCTTGAGGAGGGGCCCTAACTATGGCTACACCTTC.

The chain links TRBV4-3 to TRBJ2-6; D ambiguous. Trimming stripped 1 base from V and 0 bases from J, with 10 bases between. The CDR3 runs 17 residues. Germline loops: CDR1 LGHNA, CDR2 YSLEER. CDR3 loop: CASSQVAGTSGANVLTF. CDR3 nucleotides: TGCGCCAGCAGCCAAGTGGCAGGCACCTCTGGGGCCAACGTCCTGACTTTC.

This CDR3 is CASSLPGTGVEAFF. The CDR3, as DNA: TGCGCCAGCAGCTTACCTGGGACAGGGGTTGAAGCTTTCTTT. The V gene is TRBV5-1, the J gene TRBJ1-1, with 10 nucleotides matching TRBD1. V shed 2 bases and J 7 bases; nucleotides not matched to a gene: 5. This CDR3 has 14 amino acids. CDR1 SGHRS and CDR2 YFSETQ come from the germline V gene.

The chain links TRBV7-6 to TRBJ2-1; 10 nucleotides line up with TRBD2. The trim removed 0 bases at V and 3 bases at J, leaving 2 bases unmatched. CDR1 is SGHVS and CDR2 is FNYEAQ in the germline V gene. The CDR3 is 16 residues long. DNA of the CDR3: TGTGCCAGCAGCTTAGCCTCTAGCGGGGGCTACAATGAGCAGTTCTTC. Encoded protein: CASSLASSGGYNEQFF.

The rearrangement links TRBV7-2 to TRBJ2-1, with TRBD2 matching 14 bases. The V gene's germline CDR1 is SGHTA and CDR2 FQGNSA. CDR3 length equals 14 residues. Losses at the gene ends were 5 bases for V and 15 bases for J; bases not matched to a gene: 9. CDR3 sequence: CASSAGLAGARGFF. The DNA of the CDR3 is TGTGCCAGCAGCGCGGGACTAGCGGGGGCCAGGGGGTTCTTC.

The chain combines TRBV5-8 with TRBJ2-7, with unresolved D. Trimming left V 6 bases short and J 7 bases short, with 20 bases between. This CDR3 contains 14 residues. Germline CDR1 is SGHTS and CDR2 is YDEGEE. The CDR3 nucleotides read TGTGCCAGCATCGAGGCTGTCATCTCGCGGGAGCAGTACTTC. It encodes CASIEAVISREQYF.

This chain joins TRBV7-2 and TRBJ2-3, with TRBD2 identical over 8 bases. Germline V lookup: CDR1 SGHTA, CDR2 FQGNSA. This CDR3 contains 14 residues. J lost 3 bases, V lost 4 bases, and 3 bases had no gene match. CDR3 DNA: TGTGCCAGCAGCTCGGGACTAGTGACAGATACGCAGTATTTT. It specifies CASSSGLVTDTQYF.

The V gene is TRBV9, the J gene TRBJ2-2, with D possibly matching TRBD1 (5 bases). Between the trimmed V and J ends, which lost 0 bases and 0 bases, there was a span of 9 bases. This CDR3 comprises 16 residues. CDR1 is SGDLS and CDR2 is YYNGEE in the germline V gene. CDR3 nucleotide sequence: TGTGCCAGCAGCGTAGCCTCCAGGGCGAACACCGGGGAGCTGTTTTTT. Residues: CASSVASRANTGELFF.

The genes are TRBV5-3 and TRBJ1-2; possible D gene TRBD1, 6 bases. TRBV5-3 is flagged as an ORF with uncertain function. This CDR3 comprises 13 residues. Between the trimmed V and J ends, which lost 4 bases and 4 bases, there was a span of 11 bases. CDR3 sequence reads: CARSQTGFYGYTF. The DNA for the CDR3 is TGTGCCAGAAGCCAGACAGGTTTCTATGGCTACACCTTC.